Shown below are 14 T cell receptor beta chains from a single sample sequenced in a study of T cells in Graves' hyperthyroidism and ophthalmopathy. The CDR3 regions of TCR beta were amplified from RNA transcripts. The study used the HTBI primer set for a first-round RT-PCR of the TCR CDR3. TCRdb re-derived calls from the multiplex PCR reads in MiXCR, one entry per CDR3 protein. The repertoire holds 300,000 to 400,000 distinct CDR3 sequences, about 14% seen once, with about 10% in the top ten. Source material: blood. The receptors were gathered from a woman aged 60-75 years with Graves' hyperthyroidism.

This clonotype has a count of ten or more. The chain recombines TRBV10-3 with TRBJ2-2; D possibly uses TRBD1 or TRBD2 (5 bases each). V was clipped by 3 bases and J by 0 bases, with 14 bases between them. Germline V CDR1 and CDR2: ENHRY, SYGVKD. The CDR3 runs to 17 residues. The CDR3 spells CAISDGTDVPNTGELFF. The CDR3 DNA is TGTGCCATCAGTGATGGGACGGATGTTCCGAACACCGGGGAGCTGTTTTTT.

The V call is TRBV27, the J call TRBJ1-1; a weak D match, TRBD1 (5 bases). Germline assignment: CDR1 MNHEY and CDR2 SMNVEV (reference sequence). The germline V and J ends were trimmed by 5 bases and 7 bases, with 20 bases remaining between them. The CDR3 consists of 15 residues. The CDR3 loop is CASSLHPTGPNEAFF. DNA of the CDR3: TGTGCCAGCAGTCTTCACCCTACGGGACCAAATGAAGCTTTCTTT.

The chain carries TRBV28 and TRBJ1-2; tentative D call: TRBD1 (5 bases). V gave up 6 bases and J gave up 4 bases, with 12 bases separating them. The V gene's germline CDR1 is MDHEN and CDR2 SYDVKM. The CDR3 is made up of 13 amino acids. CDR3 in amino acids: CASRTSGAYGYTF. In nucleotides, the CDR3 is TGTGCCAGCAGAACCTCCGGGGCCTATGGCTACACCTTC.

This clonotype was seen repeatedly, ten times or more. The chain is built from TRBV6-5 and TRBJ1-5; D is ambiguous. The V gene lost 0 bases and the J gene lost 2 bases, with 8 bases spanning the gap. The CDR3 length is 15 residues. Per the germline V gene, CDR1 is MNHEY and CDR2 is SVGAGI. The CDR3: CASSYSAAGNQPQHF. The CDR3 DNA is TGTGCCAGCAGTTACTCAGCGGCGGGCAATCAGCCCCAGCATTTT.

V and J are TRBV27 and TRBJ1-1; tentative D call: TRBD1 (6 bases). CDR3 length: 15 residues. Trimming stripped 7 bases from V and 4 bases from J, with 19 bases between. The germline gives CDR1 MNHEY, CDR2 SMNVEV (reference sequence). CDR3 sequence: CASKGSGASGTEAFF. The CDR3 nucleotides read TGTGCCAGCAAAGGCTCGGGGGCATCAGGCACTGAAGCTTTCTTT.

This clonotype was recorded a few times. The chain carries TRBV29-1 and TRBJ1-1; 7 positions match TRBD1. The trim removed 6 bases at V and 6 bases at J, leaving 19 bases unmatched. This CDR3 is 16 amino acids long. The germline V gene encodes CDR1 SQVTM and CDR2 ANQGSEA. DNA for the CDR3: TGCAGCGTCGGGGGGGCCCAATCGACAGGGCTCGCTGAAGCTTTCTTT. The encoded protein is CSVGGAQSTGLAEAFF.

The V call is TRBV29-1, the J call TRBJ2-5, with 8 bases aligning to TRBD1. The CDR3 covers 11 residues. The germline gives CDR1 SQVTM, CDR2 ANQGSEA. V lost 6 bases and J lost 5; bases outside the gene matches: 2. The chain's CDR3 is CSVQGAETQYF. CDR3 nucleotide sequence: TGCAGCGTCCAGGGGGCCGAGACCCAGTACTTC.

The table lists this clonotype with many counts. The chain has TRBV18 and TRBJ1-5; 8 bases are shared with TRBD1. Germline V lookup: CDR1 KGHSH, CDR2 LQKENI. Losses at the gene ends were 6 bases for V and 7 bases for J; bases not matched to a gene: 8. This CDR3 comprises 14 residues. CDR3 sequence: CASSEQGVGQPQHF. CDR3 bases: TGTGCCAGCTCCGAACAGGGGGTCGGGCAGCCCCAGCATTTT.

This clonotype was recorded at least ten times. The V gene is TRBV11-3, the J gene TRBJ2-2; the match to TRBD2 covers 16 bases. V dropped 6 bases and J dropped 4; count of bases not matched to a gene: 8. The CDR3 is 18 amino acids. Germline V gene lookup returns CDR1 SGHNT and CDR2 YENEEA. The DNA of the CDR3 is TGTGCCAGCAGTTTGGGACTAGCGGGAGGGCCGGGCACCGGGGAGCTGTTTTTT. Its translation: CASSLGLAGGPGTGELFF.

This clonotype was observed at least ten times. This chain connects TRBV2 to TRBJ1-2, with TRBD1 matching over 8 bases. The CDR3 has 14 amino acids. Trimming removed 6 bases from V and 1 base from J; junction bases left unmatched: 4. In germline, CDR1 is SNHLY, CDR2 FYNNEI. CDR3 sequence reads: CASSVQGGNYGYTF. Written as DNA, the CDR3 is TGTGCCAGCAGCGTACAGGGGGGTAACTATGGCTACACCTTC.

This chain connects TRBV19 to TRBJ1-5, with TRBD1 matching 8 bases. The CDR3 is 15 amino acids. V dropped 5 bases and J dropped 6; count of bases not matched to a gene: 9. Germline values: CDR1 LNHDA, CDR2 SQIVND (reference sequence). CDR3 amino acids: CASSLTGVGIQPQHF. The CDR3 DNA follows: TGTGCCAGTAGTTTGACAGGGGTCGGGATTCAGCCCCAGCATTTT.

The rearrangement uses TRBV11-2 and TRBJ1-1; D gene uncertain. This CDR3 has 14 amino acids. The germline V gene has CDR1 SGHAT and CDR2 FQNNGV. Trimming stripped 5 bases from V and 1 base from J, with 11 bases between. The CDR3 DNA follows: TGTGCCAGCAGCGACCGGACGGCGAACACTGAAGCTTTCTTT. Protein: CASSDRTANTEAFF.

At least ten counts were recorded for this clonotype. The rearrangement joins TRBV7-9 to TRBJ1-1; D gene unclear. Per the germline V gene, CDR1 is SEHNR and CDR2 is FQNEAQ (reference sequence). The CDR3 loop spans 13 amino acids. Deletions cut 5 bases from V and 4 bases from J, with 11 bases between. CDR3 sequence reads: CASSIPGRTEAFF. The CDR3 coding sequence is TGTGCCAGCAGCATACCCGGTCGCACTGAAGCTTTCTTT.

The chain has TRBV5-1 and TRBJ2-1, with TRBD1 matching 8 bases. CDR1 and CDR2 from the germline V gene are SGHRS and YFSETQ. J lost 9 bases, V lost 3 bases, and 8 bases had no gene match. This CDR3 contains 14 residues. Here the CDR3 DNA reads TGCGCCAGCAGCTGGGCGCCAGGGGGCGGTGAGCAGTTCTTC. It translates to CASSWAPGGGEQFF.